The present TCR beta chain was sequenced within a study of neurological immune-mediated disorders. Study overall: Relapsing-remitting patients made up most of the 34 multiple sclerosis patients, and secondary progressive patients made up 3.

Germline CDR1 and CDR2: DFQATT and SNEGSKA (reference sequence). This CDR3 spans 14 amino acids. The V end was cut by 6 bases, the J end by 0 bases, with 15 bases between. A total of 2 million PBMCs stored at -80 degrees C provided the unsorted libraries. Study conclusions and caveats: Phylogenetic grouping placed 18 of 34 multiple sclerosis patients' repertoires in one related-CDR3 cluster, a possible signature.

This clonotype was counted ten times or more. Its specificity is unknown. Template-switch 5'RACE cDNA synthesis added a 10-nucleotide unique molecular identifier. TCRdb independently ran MiXCR on the 5' RACE reads; one entry per CDR3 protein. The table shows 40,000 to 50,000 distinct CDR3 sequences, with around 1.9% occurring only once. The sequenced sample was PBMCs. The V call is TRBV20-1, the J call TRBJ2-7; D call uncertain. The clonotype originates from a woman aged 40 to 50 with multiple sclerosis. In DNA, the CDR3 is TGCAGTGCCAGACCAGCCGGTCTCTCCTACGAGCAGTACTTC. It yields the protein CSARPAGLSYEQYF.